The entry that follows covers one TCR beta chain sequence. Its matching antigen is unknown. The germline V and J ends were trimmed by 6 bases and 2 bases, with 10 bases remaining between them. The CDR3 is made up of 14 amino acids. Germline V CDR1 and CDR2: SNHLY, FYNNEI. Investigators separated out CD4+ T cells once about eleven days of culture had passed. This entry belongs to a study of vaccination effects on CD4 cells after COVID-19. Repertoires were generated with immunoSEQ multiplex PCR, while TCRdb's copy carries only in-frame clones and drops some. Of about 74,000 clones detected, approximately 80% appear once; the ten largest clones hold over 2%. Study-wide points: Among infection- and vaccine-induced clones, marked clonal contraction occurred late after vaccination.

The rearrangement joins TRBV2 to TRBJ2-2; D is ambiguous. Source: CD4+ T cells from PBMCs cultured without peptide, taken before COVID-19 vaccination. This TCR derives from a human donor who received a COVID-19 vaccine. The CDR3 reads CASRSQANTGELFF. The CDR3, as DNA: TGTGCCAGCAGGTCCCAGGCCAACACCGGGGAGCTGTTTTTT.